Shown below are 9 T cell receptor beta chains from a single sample sequenced in a study of cytomegalovirus exposure and HLA in healthy donors. Assay: immunoSEQ multiplex PCR; the TCRdb copy retains only in-frame clones and omits some. Among 110,000 to 150,000 clones listed, 90% to 95% were seen once. Sequenced material: PBMCs. The receptors originated from a man between 18 and 35 years old in good health and CMV-seronegative.

The CDR3 DNA follows: TGTGCCACCAGCAGAGGCCCTTTCCGGAGGGGGGGAGGGACTGAAGCTTTCTTT. Translated, it gives CATSRGPFRRGGGTEAFF. The V gene is TRBV15, the J gene TRBJ1-1; weak D call: TRBD1 (6 bases). The V end lost 1 base, the J end lost 5 bases, and 23 bases lay between the germline ends. The CDR3 covers 18 residues. CDR1 LNHNV and CDR2 YYDKDF come from the germline V gene (reference sequence).

Regarding this clone: Other DNA variants within this sample encode the same CDR3. The genes are TRBV5-1 and TRBJ1-2; tentatively, D is TRBD1 (5 bases). There are 14 residues in the CDR3. V was clipped by 0 bases and J by 4 bases, with 10 bases between them. Germline V gene sequence: CDR1 SGHRS, CDR2 YFSETQ. CDR3 loop: CASSLGQGGYGYTF. DNA for the CDR3: TGCGCCAGCAGCTTGGGTCAGGGTGGCTATGGCTACACCTTC.

This rearrangement joins TRBV28 to TRBJ1-1; a weak D match, TRBD1 (6 bases). This CDR3 is built from 16 residues. Germline values: CDR1 MDHEN, CDR2 SYDVKM. Trimming cost V 6 bases and J 7 bases, with 24 bases left between them. CDR3 residues: CASREGGGSPSGEAFF. The CDR3 DNA follows: TGTGCCAGCAGAGAGGGGGGGGGCTCTCCGAGTGGTGAAGCTTTCTTT.

The DNA for the CDR3 is TGTGCCAGTACACACCGACGGGAGGTCACCGGGGAGCTGTTTTTT. As protein: CASTHRREVTGELFF. The rearrangement joins TRBV19 to TRBJ2-2; 7 positions agree with TRBD2. Germline CDR1 is LNHDA and CDR2 is SQIVND (reference sequence). Losses at the gene ends were 7 bases for V and 4 bases for J; bases not matched to a gene: 9. This CDR3 spans 15 amino acids. The entire variable domain, with the rest obtained from reference TRBV19 and TRBJ2-2, is as follows: DGGITQSPKYLFRKEGQNVTLSCEQNLNHDAMYWYRQDPGQGLRLIYYSQIVNDFQKGDIAEGYSVSREKKESFPLTVTSAQKNPTAFYLCASTHRREVTGELFFGEGSRLTVL.

The chain combines TRBV2 with TRBJ2-7; 10 nucleotides agree with TRBD2. Trimming cost V 3 bases and J 0 bases; bases outside gene matches: 2. CDR1 is SNHLY and CDR2 is FYNNEI in the germline V gene. CDR3 length equals 15 residues. The CDR3 spells CASSDSGGFSYEQYF. In DNA form, the CDR3 reads TGTGCCAGCAGTGATAGCGGGGGGTTCTCCTACGAGCAGTACTTC.

V and J are TRBV6-5 and TRBJ2-5; no clear D gene. The CDR3 runs 13 residues. V shed 2 bases and J shed 3 bases, with 7 bases lying between them. The germline V gene has CDR1 MNHEY and CDR2 SVGAGI. As DNA, the CDR3 is TGTGCCAGCAGTTACCAGACAAAAGAGACCCAGTACTTC. Its protein product is CASSYQTKETQYF.

The chain has TRBV5-6 and TRBJ2-3, with 10 bases lining up with TRBD2. The germline CDR1 and CDR2 sequences are SGHDT and YYEEEE. This CDR3 spans 16 amino acids. J was trimmed by 8 bases and V by 0 bases; bases with no gene match: 9. Here the CDR3 DNA reads TGTGCCAGCAGCTTGGCCCTAGCGGGGGCCGGGGCTACGCAGTATTTT. It encodes CASSLALAGAGATQYF.

This rearrangement joins TRBV30 to TRBJ1-1, with 9 bases aligning to TRBD1. This CDR3 is 16 amino acids long. Germline-derived CDR1 and CDR2 are GTSNPN and SVGIG (reference sequence). CDR3 loop: CATGQGMILMNTEAFF. CDR3 nucleotides: TGTGCGACGGGACAGGGAATGATTTTGATGAACACTGAAGCTTTCTTT.

J is TRBJ2-1 and V is TRBV5-4; 9 positions agree with TRBD2. The CDR3 loop spans 16 amino acids. The germline gives CDR1 SGHNT, CDR2 YYREEE (reference sequence). The junction had 11 bases not matched to a gene; V was cut back by 4 bases and J by 6 bases. The CDR3 coding sequence is TGTGCCAGCAGCCCCCCGGGACTAGCAACGTCCAATGAGCAGTTCTTC. Protein product: CASSPPGLATSNEQFF.